Below, 25 T cell receptor beta chains from the same sample are listed, as sequenced in a study of lymphopenia after photon versus proton radiotherapy. This table comes from immunoSEQ multiplex PCR, and its TCRdb copy is limited to in-frame clones, with some not included. The sample carries tens of thousands of clones, about four fifths recorded once. This specimen consisted of peripheral blood, obtained from a patient treated with proton-based radiotherapy. The receptor source for this set is a man in his sixties with pancreatic cancer.

This clone has only one observation. The rearrangement uses TRBV27 and TRBJ1-1; 9 nucleotides line up with TRBD1. Germline V gives CDR1 MNHEY, CDR2 SMNVEV (reference sequence). The CDR3 contains 14 residues. After removal of 6 bases from V and 8 bases from J, the junction contained 10 bases not matched to a gene. The chain's CDR3 is CASRTSEGTGEAFF. For the CDR3, the DNA is TGTGCCAGCAGGACGTCCGAAGGGACAGGGGAAGCTTTCTTT.

The chain uses TRBV5-1 and TRBJ2-3; TRBD1 agrees at 10 bases. CDR1 is SGHRS and CDR2 is YFSETQ in the germline V gene. The CDR3 runs to 16 residues. The trim removed 4 bases at V and 3 bases at J, leaving 8 bases unmatched. This chain's CDR3 is CASSPGTGARTDTQYF. The CDR3 coding sequence is TGCGCCAGCAGCCCTGGGACAGGGGCTAGGACAGATACGCAGTATTTT.

V usage is TRBV19 and J usage is TRBJ2-4; 8 bases are shared with TRBD1. The length of the CDR3 is 13 residues. Trimming at V came to 9 bases and at J to 5 bases, leaving 6 bases not matched to a gene. CDR1 LNHDA and CDR2 SQIVND come from the germline V gene (reference sequence). The CDR3 sequence is CASTGTGENIQYF. In DNA, the CDR3 is TGTGCCAGCACCGGGACAGGAGAAAACATTCAGTACTTC.

This rearrangement joins TRBV28 to TRBJ1-2; no firm D call. CDR3 length: 12 amino acids. V was shortened by 6 bases and J by 7 bases, with 12 bases between the two germline ends. Looked up from germline, CDR1 is MDHEN and CDR2 is SYDVKM. CDR3 protein: CASSSLHFGYTF. CDR3 in DNA: TGTGCCAGCAGCAGCCTTCATTTTGGCTACACCTTC.

The gene calls are TRBV19 and TRBJ1-2, with no clear D. Trimming cost V 7 bases and J 0 bases, with 15 bases left between them. Germline V gene sequence: CDR1 LNHDA, CDR2 SQIVND (reference sequence). The CDR3 length is 15 residues. The CDR3 spells CASTPRNLANYGYTF. The CDR3 DNA reads TGTGCCAGTACTCCTCGGAACCTAGCTAACTATGGCTACACCTTC.

The DNA of the CDR3 is TGTGCCAGCAGAATGACAGGGGGCAAGGACCAATATGGCTACACCTTC. This sequence encodes CASRMTGGKDQYGYTF. The chain carries TRBV5-6 and TRBJ1-2, with 10 nucleotides matching TRBD1. This CDR3 spans 16 amino acids. Trimming cost V 5 bases and J 5 bases; bases outside gene matches: 12. In germline, CDR1 is SGHDT, CDR2 YYEEEE. Filled out from reference TRBV5-6 and TRBJ1-2, the complete variable domain reads DAGVTQSPTHLIKTRGQQVTLRCSPKSGHDTVSWYQQALGQGPQFIFQYYEEEERQRGNFPDRFSGHQFPNYSSELNVNALLLGDSALYLCASRMTGGKDQYGYTFGSGTRLTVV.

The chain recombines TRBV7-3 with TRBJ1-3; D is unresolved. Trimming stripped 2 bases from V and 7 bases from J, with 18 bases between. The length of the CDR3 is 16 residues. The germline V gene encodes CDR1 SGHTA and CDR2 FQGTGA. The CDR3 here is CASSLDLLRDRNTIYF. The CDR3 coding sequence is TGTGCCAGCAGCTTAGACTTGCTTCGGGATCGGAACACCATATATTTT.

This clone turned up a few times. One end of the junction fails to match germline, which may point to a read error. V gene TRBV4-1 combines with J gene TRBJ2-3; no definite D call. CDR1 and CDR2 (germline): MGHRA, YSYEKL. This CDR3 is 14 amino acids long. CDR3 amino acids: CASSQGMTGPTKYF. DNA for the CDR3: TGCGCCAGCAGCCAAGGGATGACTGGCCCTACGAAGTATTTT.

This chain uses TRBV4-2 with TRBJ1-1; D call uncertain. CDR3 length: 15 residues. Germline V lookup: CDR1 LGHNA, CDR2 YNFKEQ. Trimming pared 1 base from V and 1 base from J, leaving 10 bases between. The CDR3 DNA reads TGTGCCAGCAGCCAAGGAGATGGGAGGAACACTGAAGCTTTCTTT. It specifies CASSQGDGRNTEAFF.

The V call is TRBV11-2, the J call TRBJ2-7; D possibly corresponds to TRBD2 (5 bases). The V gene's germline CDR1 is SGHAT and CDR2 FQNNGV. Trimming cost V 2 bases and J 0 bases, with 11 bases left between them. CDR3 length equals 15 residues. CDR3 protein: CASSLMTISSYEQYF. The CDR3 DNA follows: TGTGCCAGCAGCTTAATGACTATTAGCTCCTACGAGCAGTACTTC.

J is TRBJ2-3 and V is TRBV30; 8 bases fit TRBD2. The V gene's germline CDR1 is GTSNPN and CDR2 SVGIG (reference sequence). The CDR3 consists of 14 residues. V shed 3 bases and J 3 bases; nucleotides not matched to a gene: 5. The CDR3 protein is CAWRAGAITDTQYF. In nucleotides, the CDR3 is TGTGCCTGGAGAGCGGGAGCCATTACAGATACGCAGTATTTT.

The chain joins TRBV2 to TRBJ2-3, with 7 bases lining up with TRBD2. Unmatched junction bases numbered 11, after V lost 7 bases and J lost 4 bases. From germline, CDR1 is SNHLY and CDR2 FYNNEI. The CDR3 consists of 15 residues. CDR3 nucleotide sequence: TGTGCCAGCAACTGGCGGGCGGGAGCGGCAGATACGCAGTATTTT. Residues: CASNWRAGAADTQYF.

The chain uses TRBV7-3 and TRBJ2-2; TRBD2 matches at 15 bases. The germline CDR1 and CDR2 sequences are SGHTA and FQGTGA. The CDR3 length is 18 residues. V lost 5 bases and J lost 8; bases outside the gene matches: 12. CDR3 in DNA: TGTGCCAGCAGCACATCGGGACTAGCGGGAGGTTTTTCTGGGGAGCTGTTTTTT. It codes for CASSTSGLAGGFSGELFF.

This clone was observed a few times. The chain is built from TRBV7-9 and TRBJ1-1; a possible D gene is TRBD1 (5 bases). The germline V and J ends were trimmed by 3 bases and 7 bases, with 12 bases remaining between them. This CDR3 is built from 13 residues. The V gene's germline CDR1 is SEHNR and CDR2 FQNEAQ (reference sequence). CDR3 amino acids: CASSLGPGSEAFF. CDR3 sequence (DNA): TGTGCCAGCAGCTTGGGGCCTGGGAGTGAAGCTTTCTTT.

The chain uses TRBV4-2 and TRBJ2-7; 7 bases are shared with TRBD1. The CDR3 has 15 residues. Germline V gene lookup returns CDR1 LGHNA and CDR2 YNFKEQ. V gave up 4 bases and J gave up 1 base; unmatched junction bases: 7. CDR3 in DNA: TGTGCCAGCAGCCGGGAGAGGGGGCGTTCCTACGAGCAGTACTTC. It is translated as CASSRERGRSYEQYF.

This chain joins TRBV28 and TRBJ2-5; 7 nucleotides match TRBD1. V lost 5 bases, J lost 1 base, and 10 bases stayed unmatched. Germline V gene sequence: CDR1 MDHEN, CDR2 SYDVKM. The CDR3 loop spans 16 amino acids. CDR3 nucleotide sequence: TGTGCCAGCAGTCGCCGCACAGGGGACAGCCAAGAGACCCAGTACTTC. Translated: CASSRRTGDSQETQYF.

The V gene is TRBV5-1, the J gene TRBJ1-1, with 12 bases lining up with TRBD1. The germline V gene encodes CDR1 SGHRS and CDR2 YFSETQ. The V and J ends lost 1 base and 5 bases, in that order; junction bases with no gene match: 6. The CDR3 spans 16 residues. The CDR3 here is CASSLSGTGGRTEAFF. The CDR3 DNA follows: TGCGCCAGCAGCTTGTCCGGGACAGGGGGCAGAACTGAAGCTTTCTTT.

V gene TRBV6-4 combines with J gene TRBJ2-7, with D hard to call. The germline V and J ends were trimmed by 10 bases and 3 bases, with 13 bases remaining between them. Germline V CDR1 and CDR2: MRHNA, SNTAGT. The CDR3 is 12 residues long. The chain's CDR3 is CATATISYEQYF. Here the CDR3 DNA reads TGTGCCACCGCCACCATCAGCTACGAGCAGTACTTC.

This clone has only a few counts. The genes are TRBV14 and TRBJ2-1; D is unclear. Germline V gene data show CDR1 as SGHDN and CDR2 as FVKESK. V shed 0 bases and J shed 8 bases, with 17 bases lying between them. The CDR3 totals 16 residues. CDR3 loop: CASSQDPLFLQDEQFF. In DNA, the CDR3 is TGTGCCAGCAGCCAAGACCCATTATTCCTCCAGGATGAGCAGTTCTTC.

The chain links TRBV11-2 to TRBJ1-6, with D unresolved. The CDR3 has 13 amino acids. Germline values: CDR1 SGHAT, CDR2 FQNNGV. V shed 0 bases and J shed 18 bases, with 15 bases lying between them. The CDR3 reads CASSLDLGGRAHF. The CDR3 nucleotides are TGTGCCAGCAGCTTAGATTTGGGCGGAAGAGCCCACTTT.

CDR3 DNA sequence: TGTGCCAGCAGTGTCCCAGGACGGCTCTATGGCTACACCTTC. Amino acid sequence: CASSVPGRLYGYTF. The V call is TRBV6-1, the J call TRBJ1-2; unclear D gene. V was clipped by 4 bases and J by 4 bases, with 13 bases between them. Per the germline V gene, CDR1 is MNHNS and CDR2 is SASEGT. This CDR3 region has 14 residues.

The rearrangement uses TRBV7-8 and TRBJ2-3; D may be TRBD2 (5 bases). Germline-derived CDR1 and CDR2 are SGHVS and FQNEAQ. CDR3 size: 15 residues. Trimming removed 5 bases from V and 1 base from J, with 13 bases in between. Written as DNA, the CDR3 is TGTGCCAGCAGCCTGCGGGTGGCAGGCACAGATACGCAGTATTTT. Protein product: CASSLRVAGTDTQYF.

The V call is TRBV30, the J call TRBJ2-1, with TRBD1 matching 7 bases. V lost 2 bases to trimming and J lost 4 bases; unmatched junction nucleotides: 2. Germline CDR1 reads GTSNPN; CDR2 reads SVGIG (reference sequence). The CDR3 runs to 13 residues. CDR3 in amino acids: CAWSPGGYNEQFF. CDR3 nucleotide sequence: TGTGCCTGGAGTCCAGGGGGTTACAATGAGCAGTTCTTC.

This chain uses TRBV5-1 with TRBJ2-5; 10 bases line up with TRBD2. This CDR3 spans 18 amino acids. Trimming took 0 bases from V and 0 from J; bases not matched to a gene: 8. The germline V gene encodes CDR1 SGHRS and CDR2 YFSETQ. This CDR3 reads CASSLGVLAGADQETQYF. CDR3 DNA sequence: TGCGCCAGCAGCTTGGGGGTTCTAGCGGGGGCCGACCAAGAGACCCAGTACTTC.

The genes are TRBV27 and TRBJ1-1; no clear D. CDR3 length: 14 residues. The V and J ends lost 6 bases and 0 bases respectively, with 11 bases between them. CDR1 and CDR2 from the germline V gene are MNHEY and SMNVEV (reference sequence). CDR3 nucleotides: TGTGCCAGCAGAATAGGACGTTTGAACACTGAAGCTTTCTTT. It specifies CASRIGRLNTEAFF.